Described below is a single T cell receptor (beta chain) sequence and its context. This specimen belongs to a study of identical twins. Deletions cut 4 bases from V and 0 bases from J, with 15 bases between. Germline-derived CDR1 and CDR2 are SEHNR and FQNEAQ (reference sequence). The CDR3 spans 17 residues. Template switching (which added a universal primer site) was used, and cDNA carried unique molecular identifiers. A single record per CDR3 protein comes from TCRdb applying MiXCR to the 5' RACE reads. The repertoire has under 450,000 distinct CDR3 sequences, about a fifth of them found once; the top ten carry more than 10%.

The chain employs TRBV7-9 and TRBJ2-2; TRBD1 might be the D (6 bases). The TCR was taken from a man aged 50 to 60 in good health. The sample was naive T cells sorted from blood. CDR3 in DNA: TGTGCCAGCAGCTCACTAGGGGGATACGCGAACACCGGGGAGCTGTTTTTT. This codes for CASSSLGGYANTGELFF.